This TCR beta chain is from a study of OX40 agonist ivuxolimab in advanced cancers. Study at large: Patients received ivuxolimab, an intravenous treatment, every 2 weeks at 0.01 to 10 mg/kg. Each dose-escalation patient presented with hepatocellular carcinoma, melanoma, renal cell or head and neck cancer.

From germline, CDR1 is MNHNY and CDR2 SVGAGI (reference sequence). This CDR3 is 13 amino acids long. Study-wide points: CD8+ T cells showed, on average, more clonal expansion than CD4+ cells. Determination of antigen specificity was not performed for the expanded peripheral T cells.

The method was immunoSEQ multiplex PCR; TCRdb's version includes in-frame clones alone and lacks a portion of them. The sample shows some 50,000 clones, roughly 86% of them seen only once. On this clone: Antigen: not known. At one of its ends the junction is not consistent with the germline gene, which may arise from a read error.

The clonotype originates from an adult with an advanced solid tumor such as melanoma, head and neck, liver or kidney cancer. V usage is TRBV6-6 and J usage is TRBJ2-5; no firm D call. The closer fit of TRBJ2-7 to the DNA end suggests the J call may be wrong. This specimen was CD4+ or CD8+ T cells sorted from blood, taken in a trial of the OX40 agonist ivuxolimab. The CDR3 DNA follows: TGTGCCAGCAGTGACTCTAATACCTACGAGCAGTACTTC. Its translation: CASSDSNTYEQYF.